A selection of T cell receptor beta chains follows, all from one sample in a study of cytomegalovirus exposure and HLA in healthy donors. Method: immunoSEQ multiplex PCR; TCRdb's copy keeps in-frame clones and lacks some. The sample records about 130,000 clones, 80% being singletons. The sequencing sample was made of PBMCs. The source of these receptors is a man aged 40-49 years in good health and CMV-seronegative. CDR3s include the opening cysteine and the closing phenylalanine or tryptophan. The D gene is left open where the match is weak. The size field is filled for only some rows; it gives once, few, many or a size class.

v_gene: TRBV10-3
d_gene: TRBD2
abundance: NA
j_gene: TRBJ2-3
CDR3nt: TGTGCCATCAGTGAGATATTTGAGGAGCGGGAGACGATAGATACGCAGTATTTT
CDR3aa: CAISEIFEERETIDTQYF

v_gene: TRBV28
d_gene: TRBD1
abundance: NA
j_gene: TRBJ2-7
CDR3nt: TGTGCCAGCACCGGGACAGGGGGGACCTACGAGCAGTACTTC
CDR3aa: CASTGTGGTYEQYF

v_gene: TRBV7-9
d_gene: TRBD1
abundance: once
j_gene: TRBJ2-7
CDR3nt: TGTGCCAGCAGCTCGACAGGGGGCTACGAGCAGTACTTC
CDR3aa: CASSSTGGYEQYF

v_gene: TRBV6-6
d_gene: NA
abundance: NA
j_gene: TRBJ2-4
CDR3nt: TGTGCCAGCAGTTACCTAGACAGTATTCAGTACTTC
CDR3aa: CASSYLDSIQYF

v_gene: TRBV5-4
d_gene: TRBD2
abundance: NA
j_gene: TRBJ2-7
CDR3nt: TGTGCCAGCAGCCCGGGACTAGCGGGACTTCCCTACGAGCAGTACTTC
CDR3aa: CASSPGLAGLPYEQYF

v_gene: TRBV7-2
d_gene: TRBD2
abundance: few
j_gene: TRBJ2-3
CDR3nt: TGTGCCAGCAGCTGGACTAGCGGGTCGGGCACAGATACGCAGTATTTT
CDR3aa: CASSWTSGSGTDTQYF

v_gene: TRBV5-1
d_gene: TRBD1
abundance: NA
j_gene: TRBJ2-7
CDR3nt: TGCGCCAGCAGCCCAAGGACAGGGGGCTACGAGCAGTACTTC
CDR3aa: CASSPRTGGYEQYF

v_gene: TRBV6-1
d_gene: NA
abundance: NA
j_gene: TRBJ1-6
CDR3nt: TGTGCCAGCAATCCCCAGACAGGTCATAATTCACCCCTCCACTTT
CDR3aa: CASNPQTGHNSPLHF

v_gene: TRBV30
d_gene: TRBD1
abundance: NA
j_gene: TRBJ1-2
CDR3nt: TGTGCCTGGGGGACAGGGGGCGGAAGTAACTATGGCTACACCTTC
CDR3aa: CAWGTGGGSNYGYTF

v_gene: TRBV7-6
d_gene: NA
abundance: NA
j_gene: TRBJ1-6
CDR3nt: TGTGCCAGCAGCGGAGAAAATTCACCCCTCCACTTT
CDR3aa: CASSGENSPLHF

v_gene: TRBV2
d_gene: NA
abundance: NA
j_gene: TRBJ2-1
CDR3nt: TGTGCCAGCAGTGAGGACTGGGGGGAGTTCTTC
CDR3aa: CASSEDWGEFF

v_gene: TRBV27
d_gene: TRBD1
abundance: NA
j_gene: TRBJ1-6
CDR3nt: TGTGCCAGCACTCAGGGGGTAGTCGAACGTAATTCACCCCTCCACTTT
CDR3aa: CASTQGVVERNSPLHF

v_gene: TRBV6-5
d_gene: NA
abundance: NA
j_gene: TRBJ1-3
CDR3nt: TGTGCCAGCAGTTACAGCCCAAGCTCTGGAAACACCATATATTTT
CDR3aa: CASSYSPSSGNTIYF

v_gene: TRBV5-6
d_gene: NA
abundance: NA
j_gene: TRBJ2-6
CDR3nt: TGTGCCAGCAGCTTAACGGAGCATTCTGGGGCCAACGTCCTGACTTTC
CDR3aa: CASSLTEHSGANVLTF

v_gene: TRBV19
d_gene: NA
abundance: NA
j_gene: TRBJ1-1
CDR3nt: TGTGCCAGTAGTACGGTATACACTGAAGCTTTCTTT
CDR3aa: CASSTVYTEAFF

v_gene: TRBV7-9
d_gene: TRBD1
abundance: NA
j_gene: TRBJ2-7
CDR3nt: TGTGCCAGCAGCTTAGCCACCGGGACAGCCTTTGGGCAGTACTTC
CDR3aa: CASSLATGTAFGQYF

v_gene: TRBV25-1
d_gene: TRBD1
abundance: once
j_gene: TRBJ2-2
CDR3nt: TGTGCCAGCAGCTACGGGACAGGCTACACCGGGGAGCTGTTTTTT
CDR3aa: CASSYGTGYTGELFF

v_gene: TRBV15
d_gene: NA
abundance: NA
j_gene: TRBJ2-3
CDR3nt: TGTGCCACCAGCAGAGGCGAGGGTGCGCAGTATTTT
CDR3aa: CATSRGEGAQYF

v_gene: TRBV7-9
d_gene: TRBD1
abundance: NA
j_gene: TRBJ1-2
CDR3nt: TGTGCCAGCAGCCCCCAGGGGGGACAGGGGATTCATGGCTATGGCTACACCTTC
CDR3aa: CASSPQGGQGIHGYGYTF

v_gene: TRBV28
d_gene: TRBD2
abundance: NA
j_gene: TRBJ2-7
CDR3nt: TGTGCCAGCAGTGGACTAGCGGGGGGGCTGGTCCACGAGCAGTACTTC
CDR3aa: CASSGLAGGLVHEQYF

v_gene: TRBV7-9
d_gene: TRBD1
abundance: NA
j_gene: TRBJ1-3
CDR3nt: TGTGCCAGCAGCGCCCAGGGGGGAGGAAACACCATATATTTT
CDR3aa: CASSAQGGGNTIYF

v_gene: TRBV28
d_gene: NA
abundance: NA
j_gene: TRBJ1-2
CDR3nt: TGTGCCAGCAGTGACAAAAAAGCTGGCTACACCTTC
CDR3aa: CASSDKKAGYTF

v_gene: TRBV4-2
d_gene: TRBD1
abundance: NA
j_gene: TRBJ2-1
CDR3nt: TGTGCCAGCAGCCAAAGATTCCCCGGGACAGGCCCCTACAATGAGCAGTTCTTC
CDR3aa: CASSQRFPGTGPYNEQFF

v_gene: TRBV27
d_gene: NA
abundance: once
j_gene: TRBJ2-1
CDR3nt: TGTGCCAGCAGTCCCCTCCAGGGGAGCTCCTACAATGAGCAGTTCTTC
CDR3aa: CASSPLQGSSYNEQFF

v_gene: TRBV9
d_gene: NA
abundance: NA
j_gene: TRBJ2-6
CDR3nt: TGTGCCAGCACTCGAGGGGGGGCCGGGGCCAACGTCCTGACTTTC
CDR3aa: CASTRGGAGANVLTF

v_gene: TRBV6-5
d_gene: NA
abundance: NA
j_gene: TRBJ1-4
CDR3nt: TGTGCCAGCAGTTACTCGCCCCTCCTAATGAAAAAACTGTTTTTT
CDR3aa: CASSYSPLLMKKLFF

v_gene: TRBV28
d_gene: TRBD1
abundance: NA
j_gene: TRBJ1-1
CDR3nt: TGTGCCAGCAGTAAAAGACAGGGGGCCATCACTGAAGCTTTCTTT
CDR3aa: CASSKRQGAITEAFF

v_gene: TRBV6-5
d_gene: TRBD1
abundance: NA
j_gene: TRBJ2-4
CDR3nt: TGTGCCAGCACCCACCTTATAGCAGGGGGCGCAATGTACTTC
CDR3aa: CASTHLIAGGAMYF

v_gene: TRBV27
d_gene: NA
abundance: NA
j_gene: TRBJ2-3
CDR3nt: TGTGCCAGCAGTTTGCAGGGCCCCCCCGATACGCAGTATTTT
CDR3aa: CASSLQGPPDTQYF

v_gene: TRBV11-1
d_gene: TRBD2
abundance: NA
j_gene: TRBJ2-2
CDR3nt: TGTGCCAGCAGCTTACAGCGGGGGGCCGGGGAGCTGTTTTTT
CDR3aa: CASSLQRGAGELFF

v_gene: TRBV25-1
d_gene: TRBD2
abundance: NA
j_gene: TRBJ2-2
CDR3nt: TGTGCCAGCAGCAATGTCGGGACTAGCGGGACCGGGGAGCTGTTTTTT
CDR3aa: CASSNVGTSGTGELFF

v_gene: TRBV29-1
d_gene: NA
abundance: NA
j_gene: TRBJ1-3
CDR3nt: TGCAGCGCTACCCACCCGGGAAACACCATATATTTT
CDR3aa: CSATHPGNTIYF

v_gene: TRBV2
d_gene: NA
abundance: NA
j_gene: TRBJ2-5
CDR3nt: TGTGCCAGCAGTGGCTCGGGAGAGACCCAGTACTTC
CDR3aa: CASSGSGETQYF

v_gene: TRBV6-4
d_gene: TRBD1
abundance: NA
j_gene: TRBJ1-6
CDR3nt: TGTGCCAGCAGTGACGGACAGGGGTCAAATTCACCCCTCCACTTT
CDR3aa: CASSDGQGSNSPLHF

v_gene: TRBV2
d_gene: NA
abundance: NA
j_gene: TRBJ2-2
CDR3nt: TGTGCCAGCAGTGAATCGCGGTCCGGGGAGCTGTTTTTT
CDR3aa: CASSESRSGELFF

v_gene: TRBV28
d_gene: TRBD2
abundance: NA
j_gene: TRBJ2-3
CDR3nt: TGTGCCAGCAGTACTAGCGGGGGGACAGATACGCAGTATTTT
CDR3aa: CASSTSGGTDTQYF

v_gene: TRBV5-6
d_gene: NA
abundance: NA
j_gene: TRBJ2-5
CDR3nt: TGTGCCAGCAGCCGGGTCTTCTACGGGGAGACCCAGTACTTC
CDR3aa: CASSRVFYGETQYF

v_gene: TRBV6-5
d_gene: NA
abundance: NA
j_gene: TRBJ2-5
CDR3nt: TGTGCCAGCAGTTACTCGGTCCTCGACTACCAAGAGACCCAGTACTTC
CDR3aa: CASSYSVLDYQETQYF

v_gene: TRBV2
d_gene: TRBD2
abundance: NA
j_gene: TRBJ2-3
CDR3nt: TGTGCCAGCAGCTCCGGGACTAGAACAGATACGCAGTATTTT
CDR3aa: CASSSGTRTDTQYF

v_gene: TRBV19
d_gene: TRBD1
abundance: NA
j_gene: TRBJ1-2
CDR3nt: TGTGCCAGTAGTATGGACAGGCCCCCCTATGGCTACACCTTC
CDR3aa: CASSMDRPPYGYTF

v_gene: TRBV10-1
d_gene: NA
abundance: NA
j_gene: TRBJ2-5
CDR3nt: TGCGCCAGCAGTGATGGGACAACCCAAGAGACCCAGTACTTC
CDR3aa: CASSDGTTQETQYF

v_gene: TRBV6-1
d_gene: NA
abundance: once
j_gene: TRBJ2-7
CDR3nt: TGTGCCAGCAGTGGGCAGGGTTCTTACGAGCAGTACTTC
CDR3aa: CASSGQGSYEQYF

v_gene: TRBV5-4
d_gene: TRBD1
abundance: few
j_gene: TRBJ2-1
CDR3nt: TGTGCCAGCAGCTTGGCGGACAGGGGGGCTCTGAGTGAGCAGTTCTTC
CDR3aa: CASSLADRGALSEQFF

v_gene: TRBV5-4
d_gene: NA
abundance: NA
j_gene: TRBJ1-5
CDR3nt: TGTGCCAGCAGCTTACTTGGTCAGCCCCAGCATTTT
CDR3aa: CASSLLGQPQHF

v_gene: TRBV28
d_gene: NA
abundance: few
j_gene: TRBJ2-2
CDR3nt: TGTGCCAGCAGTTTCGGGACATCTAGCACCGGGGAGCTGTTTTTT
CDR3aa: CASSFGTSSTGELFF

v_gene: TRBV28
d_gene: NA
abundance: few
j_gene: TRBJ2-1
CDR3nt: TGTGCCAGCAGCCCGGCGGGCAGGGGCCATGAGCAGTTCTTC
CDR3aa: CASSPAGRGHEQFF

v_gene: TRBV5-1
d_gene: TRBD1
abundance: NA
j_gene: TRBJ2-5
CDR3nt: TGCGCCAGCAGCTTCGGACAGGGACAAGAGACCCAGTACTTC
CDR3aa: CASSFGQGQETQYF

v_gene: TRBV6-6
d_gene: TRBD1
abundance: NA
j_gene: TRBJ2-7
CDR3nt: TGTGCCAGCAGTTTACCCGTCGGACAGGGGAAGGAGCAGTACTTC
CDR3aa: CASSLPVGQGKEQYF